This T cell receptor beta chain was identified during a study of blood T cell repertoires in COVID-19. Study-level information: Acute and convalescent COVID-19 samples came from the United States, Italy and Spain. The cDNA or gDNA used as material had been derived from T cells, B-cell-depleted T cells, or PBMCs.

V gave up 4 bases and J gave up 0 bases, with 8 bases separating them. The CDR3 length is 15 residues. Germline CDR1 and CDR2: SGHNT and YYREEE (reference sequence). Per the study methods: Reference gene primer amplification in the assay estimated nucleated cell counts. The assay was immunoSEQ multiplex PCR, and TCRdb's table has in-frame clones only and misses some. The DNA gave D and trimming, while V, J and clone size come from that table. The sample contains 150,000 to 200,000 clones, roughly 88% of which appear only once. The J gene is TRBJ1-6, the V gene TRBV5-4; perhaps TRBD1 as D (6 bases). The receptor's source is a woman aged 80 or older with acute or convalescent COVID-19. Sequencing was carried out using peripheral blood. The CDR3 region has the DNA TGTGCCAGCAGCCCGGACAGCTCCTATAATTCACCCCTCCACTTT. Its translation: CASSPDSSYNSPLHF.